A selection of T cell receptor beta chains follows, all from one sample in a study of blood T cell repertoires in COVID-19. The data were produced by immunoSEQ multiplex PCR, yet TCRdb's version contains in-frame clones alone and is incomplete. The sample carries a few hundred thousand clones, 80% to 90% recorded once. The specimen sequenced was PBMCs or T cells enriched from blood (not recorded which). The receptors stem from a woman aged 30 to 39 who had recovered from COVID-19. CDR3s include the opening cysteine and the closing phenylalanine or tryptophan. The D gene is left open where the match is weak.

CDR3nt,CDR3aa,j_gene,v_gene,d_gene
TGTGCCAGCAGTTACGTGTATAGCAATCAGCCCCAGCATTTT,CASSYVYSNQPQHF,TRBJ1-5,TRBV6-5,-
TGTGCTAGCAGCTTAGCGTCTGGGACAGACACCGGGGAGCTGTTTTTT,CASSLASGTDTGELFF,TRBJ2-2,TRBV7-7,TRBD1
TGTGCCAGCAGCGGGGGACTAGCGGGTGCGAGCTCCTACAATGAGCAGTTCTTC,CASSGGLAGASSYNEQFF,TRBJ2-1,TRBV7-2,TRBD2
TGTGCCAGCTCCCCAGAACAGGGCAAGAACACTGAAGCTTTCTTT,CASSPEQGKNTEAFF,TRBJ1-1,TRBV18,-
TGTGCCAGCAGTTCTCACTTACAGGGGAGGAACACTGAAGCTTTCTTT,CASSSHLQGRNTEAFF,TRBJ1-1,TRBV6-2/TRBV6-3,TRBD1
TGTGCCAGCAGTTTACGGTCGCAGGTGAACACTGAAGCTTTCTTT,CASSLRSQVNTEAFF,TRBJ1-1,TRBV28,-
TGTGCCAGCACCCTAGAGGATGAAAAACTGTTTTTT,CASTLEDEKLFF,TRBJ1-4,TRBV6-5,-
TGTGCCAGCACCCATGGGGGGGGGCAGGGAGGCACTGAAGCTTTCTTT,CASTHGGGQGGTEAFF,TRBJ1-1,TRBV28,-
TGTGCCAGCAGTCCCTTGGGGGGGAAGTCTGTCTACTATGGCTACACCTTC,CASSPLGGKSVYYGYTF,TRBJ1-2,TRBV6-6,-
TGTGCCAGCAGTTACCAGCGTTACTCTGGGGCCAACGTCCTGACTTTC,CASSYQRYSGANVLTF,TRBJ2-6,TRBV28,-
TGTGCCAGCAGCTTGGTGCAGGGTGAGCAGTTCTTC,CASSLVQGEQFF,TRBJ2-1,TRBV7-6,-
TGTGCCAGCAGCTTCAACAGATATCAGCCCCAGCATTTT,CASSFNRYQPQHF,TRBJ1-5,TRBV7-2,-
TGTGCCAGCAGTTCTAGTGGGGGGGGCTTCCGGAACATTCAGTACTTC,CASSSSGGGFRNIQYF,TRBJ2-4,TRBV28,-
TGTGCCAGCGGGGACAGAAAAACAGCTAACTATGGCTACACCTTC,CASGDRKTANYGYTF,TRBJ1-2,TRBV27,TRBD1
TGTGCCAGCAGCCCACAAGGACTAGCGATCCCCTACGAGCAGTACTTC,CASSPQGLAIPYEQYF,TRBJ2-7,TRBV7-2,TRBD2
TGTGCCAGCAGCTCCGATCGGGCCGGGGAGCTGTTTTTT,CASSSDRAGELFF,TRBJ2-2,TRBV11-2,-
TGTGCCAGCAGCTTAACCGGGACAGGGGCTTTTGGCTACACCTTC,CASSLTGTGAFGYTF,TRBJ1-2,TRBV7-2,TRBD1
TGTGCCAGTAGTAAATCTTTTGCCGGGGAGCTGTTTTTT,CASSKSFAGELFF,TRBJ2-2,TRBV19,-
TGTGCCAGCAGCTCAGCGGGCCGGCAGTTCTTC,CASSSAGRQFF,TRBJ2-1,TRBV6-5,-
TGCGCCAGCAGCCAAGATGTTCAGGGGATGGGCTACGAGCAGTACTTC,CASSQDVQGMGYEQYF,TRBJ2-7,TRBV4-1,-
TGTGCCAGCAGCCGTGGACAGGGGGAACAGCCCCAGCATTTT,CASSRGQGEQPQHF,TRBJ1-5,TRBV3-1/TRBV3-2,TRBD1